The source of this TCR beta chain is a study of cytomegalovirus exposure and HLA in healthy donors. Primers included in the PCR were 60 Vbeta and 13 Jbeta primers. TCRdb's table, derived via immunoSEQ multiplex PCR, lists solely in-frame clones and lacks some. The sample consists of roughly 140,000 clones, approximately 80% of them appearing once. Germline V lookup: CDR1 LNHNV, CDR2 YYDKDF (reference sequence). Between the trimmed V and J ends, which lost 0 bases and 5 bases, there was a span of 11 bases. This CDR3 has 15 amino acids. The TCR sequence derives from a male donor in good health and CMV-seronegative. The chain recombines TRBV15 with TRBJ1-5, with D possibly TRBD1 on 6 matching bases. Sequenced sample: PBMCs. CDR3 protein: CATSRDRRGDQPQHF. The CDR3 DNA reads TGTGCCACCAGCAGAGATCGCAGGGGCGATCAGCCCCAGCATTTT.